These 29 T cell receptor beta chains originate from one sample sequenced in a study of spatial heterogeneity in lung cancer (dated by TCRdb to the late 2010s). The intended sense of this specimen's time point label: sample taken at primary tumor resection. TCR sequencing used whole RNA extracted from tumor and nontumor lung tissue, or from cryopreserved PBMC samples, without cell sorting. To prepare the library, 5' RACE was applied. Sequencing was carried out with a NextSeq 500. Using fastp at Q25 and MiXCR, TCRdb reprocessed the public reads and kept productive beta chains. All rows with the same CDR3 protein become a single entry with the most common DNA and genes. This sample gives approximately 81,000 distinct CDR3 sequences in total; over 10% of them show up just once. Together, the top ten hold around 4.6% of the sample. Sequenced here: PBMCs, sampled at surgery. Every receptor here comes from a male donor with early-stage non-small cell lung cancer.

This clonotype was counted a few times. The genes are TRBV11-1 and TRBJ2-7, with D possibly TRBD2 on 5 matching bases. Germline V gives CDR1 SGHAT, CDR2 FQDESV (reference sequence). The ends were cut back, 4 bases at V and 2 bases at J, with 15 bases in the middle. The CDR3 runs to 15 residues. The CDR3 loop is CASSSQRDGTYEQYF. The DNA for the CDR3 is TGTGCCAGCAGCTCGCAGAGAGACGGGACCTACGAGCAGTACTTC.

This clonotype has more than one count but fewer than ten. CDR3 coding DNA: TGCAGCGTTGGGGGACAGGGGCCTTCTAACTATGGCTACACCTTC. Translation gives CSVGGQGPSNYGYTF. The rearrangement joins TRBV29-1 to TRBJ1-2, with 10 positions matching TRBD1. Germline trimming cut 4 bases from V and 0 bases from J; bases unmatched to any gene: 5. CDR1 SQVTM and CDR2 ANQGSEA come from the germline V gene. The CDR3 contains 15 residues.

A few counts support this clonotype. The genes are TRBV20-1 and TRBJ2-5, with TRBD2 identical over 9 bases. The CDR3 is 16 amino acids. Looked up from germline, CDR1 is DFQATT and CDR2 is SNEGSKA (reference sequence). V shed 1 base and J 3 bases; nucleotides not matched to a gene: 9. The CDR3 loop is CSARAAGGGGKETQYF. The DNA for the CDR3 is TGCAGTGCTAGAGCCGCGGGGGGGGGAGGGAAAGAGACCCAGTACTTC.

This clonotype occurred a few times. The J gene is TRBJ1-5, the V gene TRBV2; D is ambiguous. The germline gives CDR1 SNHLY, CDR2 FYNNEI. The CDR3 is 13 amino acids. V gave up 3 bases and J gave up 2 bases, with 5 bases separating them. The DNA for the CDR3 is TGTGCCAGCAGTGACGGGCGCAATCAGCCCCAGCATTTT. As protein: CASSDGRNQPQHF. Combining the CDR3 with reference TRBV2 and TRBJ1-5 gives the whole variable domain EPEVTQTPSHQVTQMGQEVILRCVPISNHLYFYWYRQILGQKVEFLVSFYNNEISEKSEIFDDQFSVERPDGSNFTLKIRSTKLEDSAMYFCASSDGRNQPQHFGDGTRLSIL.

In this sample, this clonotype turned up many times. The chain has TRBV20-1 and TRBJ1-4; D gene ambiguous. V was clipped by 5 bases and J by 0 bases, with 19 bases between them. There are 17 residues in the CDR3. Germline V CDR1 and CDR2: DFQATT, SNEGSKA (reference sequence). In DNA, the CDR3 is TGCAGTGCTCGATTGGGCAGGCTTACCTCAACTAATGAAAAACTGTTTTTT. Its translation: CSARLGRLTSTNEKLFF.

This clonotype was recorded many times. The rearrangement uses TRBV2 and TRBJ2-3; TRBD2 aligns across 13 bases. This CDR3 has 16 amino acids. CDR1 SNHLY and CDR2 FYNNEI come from the germline V gene. Germline trimming cut 4 bases from V and 6 bases from J; bases unmatched to any gene: 7. CDR3 nucleotide sequence: TGTGCCAGCAGTGGGACTAGCGGGAGCCCACGTGATACGCAGTATTTT. Translation gives CASSGTSGSPRDTQYF.

This clonotype was seen more than once but under ten times. The chain combines TRBV6-5 with TRBJ2-1; D not resolved. The CDR3 consists of 13 residues. V lost 4 bases, J lost 5 bases, and 9 bases lay in between. Germline loops: CDR1 MNHEY, CDR2 SVGAGI. The CDR3 loop reads CASSSSVHNEQFF. For the CDR3, the DNA is TGTGCCAGCAGTTCCTCGGTGCACAATGAGCAGTTCTTC.

In this sample, this clonotype turned up a few times. This rearrangement joins TRBV7-8 to TRBJ2-1; TRBD1 agrees at 12 bases. V was pared by 4 bases and J by 3 bases, with 10 bases of the junction left unmatched. This CDR3 contains 18 residues. Per germline, CDR1 SGHVS and CDR2 FQNEAQ. The CDR3 nucleotides are TGTGCCAGCAGCTCGGGGGGACAGGGGGCCCCCCTCTACAATGAGCAGTTCTTC. It codes for CASSSGGQGAPLYNEQFF.

This chain uses TRBV4-1 with TRBJ2-1; 13 bases are a match to TRBD2. J lost 7 bases, V lost 0 bases, and 12 bases had no gene match. CDR1 is MGHRA, CDR2 YSYEKL, per germline. The CDR3 has 19 amino acids. CDR3 DNA sequence: TGCGCCAGCAGCCAAGACCCCGGAAGGACTAGCGGGAGTTGGAATGAGCAGTTCTTC. Amino acid sequence: CASSQDPGRTSGSWNEQFF.

The chain uses TRBV29-1 and TRBJ2-7; 8 bases agree with TRBD2. With 4 bases clipped from V and 2 bases from J, the junction kept 7 bases outside the gene matches. Per germline, CDR1 SQVTM and CDR2 ANQGSEA. This CDR3 is built from 14 residues. The DNA for the CDR3 is TGCAGCGTTGCGGGAGGGAACAGACCCTACGAGCAGTACTTC. Translating it yields CSVAGGNRPYEQYF.

This clonotype has just a few counts. The chain is built from TRBV5-1 and TRBJ2-5; 10 bases are a match to TRBD1. The CDR3 is made up of 14 amino acids. With V trimmed by 5 bases and J by 2 bases, 3 bases remained unmatched. CDR1 SGHRS and CDR2 YFSETQ come from the germline V gene. CDR3 nucleotide sequence: TGCGCCAGCAGAATGGACAGGGGGCAAGAGACCCAGTACTTC. This gives the protein CASRMDRGQETQYF.

This clonotype occurred a few times. V gene TRBV10-1 combines with J gene TRBJ1-2; a weak D match, TRBD1 (5 bases). Trimming left V 0 bases short and J 6 bases short, with 8 bases between. Germline V gene data show CDR1 as WNHNN and CDR2 as SYGVQD (reference sequence). The CDR3 consists of 13 residues. The CDR3 spells CASSESQGNGYTF. The CDR3 DNA reads TGCGCCAGCAGTGAGTCTCAGGGAAATGGCTACACCTTC.

This sequence joins TRBV21-1 and TRBJ1-6; TRBD1, the D gene given by the table, was not confirmed from the DNA. TRBV21-1 is flagged as a pseudogene. The CDR3 has 16 amino acids. The CDR3 loop is CASKESISRANSPLHF. The CDR3 DNA reads TGTGCCAGCAAGGAATCAATCTCCAGGGCTAATTCACCCCTCCACTTT.

The sample holds a few counts of this clonotype. The chain is built from TRBV12-2 and TRBJ1-5. TRBV12-2 is a listed pseudogene. The CDR3 totals 13 residues. The CDR3, as DNA: TGTGCAAGTCGCTTAGGGAGCAATCAGCCCCAGCATTTT. This gives the protein CASRLGSNQPQHF.

About this clonotype itself: Germline is not matched at one junction end, which may reflect a read error. Here the CDR3 DNA reads TGTGCCAGCAGTGACAGGTCGGCGGGGGCGGAGGAGCAGAACTTC. It yields the protein CASSDRSAGAEEQNF. This chain links TRBV6-2 or TRBV6-3 with TRBJ2-7; D perhaps matches TRBD2 (7 bases). CDR1 is MNHEY and CDR2 is SVGEGT in the germline V gene. The CDR3 totals 15 residues.

The V gene is TRBV5-5, the J gene TRBJ1-3, with TRBD1 as a possible D gene (5 bases). Germline assignment: CDR1 SGHKS and CDR2 YYEKEE (reference sequence). CDR3 length: 15 residues. V was pared by 3 bases and J by 0 bases, with 10 bases between. The CDR3 loop is CASSYQGLSGNTIYF. DNA for the CDR3: TGTGCCAGCAGCTACCAGGGCCTCTCTGGAAACACCATATATTTT.

This clonotype was observed a handful of times. V usage is TRBV6-5 and J usage is TRBJ2-5, with TRBD1 as a possible D gene (6 bases). Trimming took off 7 bases at V and 1 base at J, with 16 bases between the two ends. Germline loops: CDR1 MNHEY, CDR2 SVGAGI. The CDR3 length is 15 residues. CDR3 amino acids: CASTPSRTAQETQYF. CDR3 coding DNA: TGTGCCAGCACCCCTAGTCGGACAGCCCAAGAGACCCAGTACTTC.

This clonotype occurred a few times. The gene calls are TRBV7-3 and TRBJ2-1; D may be TRBD1 (6 bases). The germline CDR1 and CDR2 sequences are SGHTA and FQGTGA. This CDR3 is 13 amino acids long. V was trimmed by 6 bases and J by 12 bases, leaving 18 bases between them. The CDR3 here is CASSPGHPDSQFF. DNA of the CDR3: TGTGCCAGCAGTCCGGGACACCCTGACTCGCAGTTCTTC.

This clonotype was counted ten times or more. V is TRBV29-1 and J is TRBJ2-7; D is undetermined. Germline CDR1 SQVTM, CDR2 ANQGSEA. V shed 5 bases and J shed 3 bases, with 8 bases lying between them. The CDR3 contains 11 residues. The CDR3 reads CSVQRYYEQYF. Written as DNA, the CDR3 is TGCAGCGTTCAGAGGTACTACGAGCAGTACTTC.

The rearrangement joins TRBV6-6 to TRBJ2-7; 7 bases map to TRBD1. CDR1 MNHNY and CDR2 SVGAGI come from the germline V gene (reference sequence). The CDR3 is made up of 15 amino acids. Trimming removed 5 bases from V and 5 bases from J; junction bases left unmatched: 12. In DNA, the CDR3 is TGTGCCAGCAGTCCCATACCAGGGACAGCTAACGAGCAGTACTTC. It encodes CASSPIPGTANEQYF.

This chain joins TRBV3-1 and TRBJ1-2; 10 bases fit TRBD1. Germline V gives CDR1 LGHDT, CDR2 YNNKEL (reference sequence). This CDR3 spans 15 amino acids. V gave up 1 base and J gave up 8 bases; unmatched junction bases: 7. CDR3 DNA sequence: TGTGCCAGCAGCCAAGGACAGGGGGCAGGAGAAGGCTACACCTTC. Encoded protein: CASSQGQGAGEGYTF.

With regard to this clonotype: The germline gene is not matched at one end of the junction; a read error may be the cause. V gene TRBV27 combines with J gene TRBJ1-3; D not resolved. Germline loops: CDR1 MNHEY, CDR2 SMNVEV (reference sequence). CDR3 size: 13 residues. Here the CDR3 reads CASRWEAGNTIYF. DNA for the CDR3: TGTGCCAGCCGTTGGGAGGCTGGCAACACCATATATTTT.

This clonotype was counted ten times or more. CDR3 region: CASSPGLAPDTQYF. The CDR3 DNA is TGTGCCAGCAGTCCGGGACTAGCCCCAGATACGCAGTATTTT. The V and J genes are TRBV6-2 or TRBV6-3 and TRBJ2-3; 9 bases are shared with TRBD2. This CDR3 is built from 14 residues. V lost 5 bases to trimming and J lost 4 bases; unmatched junction nucleotides: 4. Germline V gene lookup returns CDR1 MNHEY and CDR2 SVGEGT.

This chain connects TRBV29-1 to TRBJ2-7; TRBD1 aligns across 7 bases. V shed 5 bases, J shed 4 bases, and the junction held 11 bases outside the gene matches. Germline V gene lookup returns CDR1 SQVTM and CDR2 ANQGSEA. This CDR3 is built from 14 residues. The CDR3 DNA reads as TGCAGCGTTCTGTCAGGGGGTTCACCTTACGAGCAGTACTTC. This encodes CSVLSGGSPYEQYF.

Remarks on this clonotype: One end of the junction fails to match germline, which may point to a read error. The CDR3 protein is CASREGQGRTEAFF. CDR3 DNA: TGTGCCAGCAGGGAAGGACAGGGGAGGACTGAAGCTTTCTTT. The chain employs TRBV6-1 and TRBJ1-1, with 9 bases matching TRBD1. The length of the CDR3 is 14 residues. Germline V CDR1 and CDR2: MNHNS, SASEGT.

The chain links TRBV20-1 to TRBJ2-7; D unresolved. Germline assignment: CDR1 DFQATT and CDR2 SNEGSKA (reference sequence). The CDR3 contains 15 residues. Trimming took off 0 bases at V and 2 bases at J, with 14 bases between the two ends. CDR3 in amino acids: CSARDPRQAPYEQYF. CDR3 in DNA: TGCAGTGCTAGAGACCCCCGGCAGGCACCCTACGAGCAGTACTTC.

The V gene is TRBV6-2 or TRBV6-3, the J gene TRBJ1-5, with D possibly being TRBD1 (5 bases). CDR1 and CDR2 from the germline V gene are MNHEY and SVGEGT. The CDR3 extends over 15 amino acids. Trimming removed 6 bases from V and 2 bases from J, with 14 bases in between. CDR3 region: CASRPGTRGNQPQHF. Written as DNA, the CDR3 is TGTGCCAGCAGGCCCGGGACCCGCGGCAATCAGCCCCAGCATTTT.

This clonotype was observed a few times. The V call is TRBV12-3 or TRBV12-4, the J call TRBJ2-7; TRBD1 matches 8 bases. Trimming took 5 bases from V and 3 from J; bases not matched to a gene: 6. The length of the CDR3 is 14 residues. CDR3 nucleotide sequence: TGTGCCAGCAGTCCCGGACAGGGAATCTACGAGCAGTACTTC. Translation gives CASSPGQGIYEQYF.

This clonotype was detected only once. CDR3 protein: CASSSTSGSGNEQFF. As DNA, the CDR3 is TGTGCCAGCAGCTCGACTAGCGGGAGTGGGAATGAGCAGTTCTTC. This chain uses TRBV7-2 with TRBJ2-1, with 12 nucleotides matching TRBD2. The germline gives CDR1 SGHTA, CDR2 FQGNSA. V was pared by 4 bases and J by 7 bases, with 5 bases of the junction left unmatched. CDR3 size: 15 residues.